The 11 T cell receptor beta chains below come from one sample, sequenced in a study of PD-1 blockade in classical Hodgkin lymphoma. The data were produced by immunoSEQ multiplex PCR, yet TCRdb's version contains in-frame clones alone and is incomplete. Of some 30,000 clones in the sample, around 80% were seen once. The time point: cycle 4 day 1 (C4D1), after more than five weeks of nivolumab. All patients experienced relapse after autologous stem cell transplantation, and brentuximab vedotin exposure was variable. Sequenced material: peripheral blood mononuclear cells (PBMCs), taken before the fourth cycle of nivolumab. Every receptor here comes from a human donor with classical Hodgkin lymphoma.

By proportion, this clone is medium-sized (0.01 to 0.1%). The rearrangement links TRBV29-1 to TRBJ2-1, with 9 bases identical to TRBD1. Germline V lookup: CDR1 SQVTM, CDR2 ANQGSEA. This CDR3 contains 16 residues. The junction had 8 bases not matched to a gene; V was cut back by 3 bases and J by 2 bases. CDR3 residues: CSVEGGRQGAYNEQFF. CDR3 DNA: TGCAGCGTTGAGGGAGGCCGACAGGGGGCCTACAATGAGCAGTTCTTC.

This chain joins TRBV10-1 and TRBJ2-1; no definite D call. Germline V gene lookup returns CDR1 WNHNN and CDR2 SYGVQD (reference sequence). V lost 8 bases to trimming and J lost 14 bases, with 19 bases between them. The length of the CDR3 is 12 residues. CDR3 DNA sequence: TGCGCCAGCGGGAACTCCCCACTGTTGGAGTTCTTC. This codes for CASGNSPLLEFF.

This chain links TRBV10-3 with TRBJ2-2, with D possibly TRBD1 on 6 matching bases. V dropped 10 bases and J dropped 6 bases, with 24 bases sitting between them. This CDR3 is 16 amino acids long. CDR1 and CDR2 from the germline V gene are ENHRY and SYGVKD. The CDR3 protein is CATLTLQGEKAGELFF. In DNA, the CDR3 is TGTGCCACCTTGACCCTACAGGGTGAGAAGGCCGGGGAGCTGTTTTTT.

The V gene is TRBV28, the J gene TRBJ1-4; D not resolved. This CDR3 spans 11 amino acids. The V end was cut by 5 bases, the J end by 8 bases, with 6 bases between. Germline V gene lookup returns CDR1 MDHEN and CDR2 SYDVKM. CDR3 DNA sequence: TGTGCCAGCAGTCGAACCGAAAAACTGTTTTTT. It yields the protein CASSRTEKLFF.

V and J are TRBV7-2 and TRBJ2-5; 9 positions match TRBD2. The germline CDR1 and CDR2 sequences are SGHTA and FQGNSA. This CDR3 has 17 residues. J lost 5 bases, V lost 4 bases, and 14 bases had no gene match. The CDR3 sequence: CASSSRTGTSRLETQYF. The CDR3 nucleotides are TGTGCCAGCAGCTCCAGAACCGGGACTAGCCGGTTGGAGACCCAGTACTTC.

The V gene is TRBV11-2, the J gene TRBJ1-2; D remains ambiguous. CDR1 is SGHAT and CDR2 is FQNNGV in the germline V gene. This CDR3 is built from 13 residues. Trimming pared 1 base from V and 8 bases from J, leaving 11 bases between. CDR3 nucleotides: TGTGCCAGCAGCTTAGGTTACAGAGGAGGCTACACCTTC. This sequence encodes CASSLGYRGGYTF.

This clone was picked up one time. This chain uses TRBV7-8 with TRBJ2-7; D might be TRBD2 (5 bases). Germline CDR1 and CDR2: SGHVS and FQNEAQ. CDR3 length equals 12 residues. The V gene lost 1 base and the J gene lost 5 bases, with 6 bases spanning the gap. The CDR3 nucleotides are TGTGCCAGCAGCTTAGTCGGGGACGAGCAGTACTTC. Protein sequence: CASSLVGDEQYF.

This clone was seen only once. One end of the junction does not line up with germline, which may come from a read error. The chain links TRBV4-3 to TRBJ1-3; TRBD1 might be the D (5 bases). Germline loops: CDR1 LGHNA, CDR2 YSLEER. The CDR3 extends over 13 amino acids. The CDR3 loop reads CASSLNGDEIGDF. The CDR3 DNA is TGCGCCAGCAGCTTGAATGGGGACGAAATAGGGGATTTT.

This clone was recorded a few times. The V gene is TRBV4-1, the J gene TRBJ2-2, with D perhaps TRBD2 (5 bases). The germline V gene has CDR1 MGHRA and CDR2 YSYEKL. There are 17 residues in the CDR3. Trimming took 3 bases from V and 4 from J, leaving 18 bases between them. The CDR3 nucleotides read TGCGCCAGCAGCCACCTGACTAAGACGTCGCTCACCGGGGAGCTGTTTTTT. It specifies CASSHLTKTSLTGELFF.

The CDR3 sequence is CASSFAGFEQYF. As DNA, the CDR3 is TGTGCCAGCAGCTTCGCGGGGTTCGAGCAGTACTTC. The chain uses TRBV5-5 and TRBJ2-7; a weak D match, TRBD2 (6 bases). The CDR3 is made up of 12 amino acids. Germline V lookup: CDR1 SGHKS, CDR2 YYEKEE (reference sequence). V was trimmed by 2 bases and J by 6 bases, leaving 9 bases between them.

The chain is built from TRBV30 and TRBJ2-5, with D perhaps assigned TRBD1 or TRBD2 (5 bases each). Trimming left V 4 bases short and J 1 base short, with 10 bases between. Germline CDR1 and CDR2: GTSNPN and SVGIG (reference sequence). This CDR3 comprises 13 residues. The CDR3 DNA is TGTGCCTGGACATGGGACGGCCAAGAGACCCAGTACTTC. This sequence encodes CAWTWDGQETQYF.